The T cell receptor (beta chain) described here comes from a study of T cell responses to AZD1222 COVID-19 vaccine (dated by TCRdb to the early 2020s). About the study as a whole: A total of approximately 240 trial participants underwent TCR sequencing, of whom approximately 210 received two doses of AZD1222 and about 25 received two doses of the MenACWY control vaccine. Trial participants were enrolled into age subgroups of 18-55, 56-69 and 70-plus years, which contained around 150, 28 and 57 TCR-sequenced participants, respectively.

Note on this clone: Its antigen is currently not known. No base-level quality is on record; no much larger clone is a single base apart.

The CDR3 regions of human TCRbeta chains were analyzed by immunosequencing. As for how the authors treated the data: TCRs in the repertoires were matched against a reference library of SARS-CoV-2-specific TCRs that had been generated with the MIRA antigen-specificity platform. Breadth was defined as the fraction of unique TCRs that were SARS-CoV-2-associated, and depth was defined as the fraction of total T cells that were SARS-CoV-2-associated. Using the MIRA data, every spike-specific TCR was mapped to the spike region that the TCR reacted to and assigned to either a CD4 or a CD8 class. Log10-transformed breadth and depth values were compared by one-way ANOVA with Sidak's multiple comparisons tests. In TCRdb, the immuneACCESS table is reduced to in-frame sequences with V and J assigned. These tables do not hold every clone; where another copy was compared, an unresolved V gene accounts for under half, and the others remain unexplained. D and trimming were read from the DNA, whereas the V and J calls and clone size are those reported in that table. This sample is represented by 150,000 to 160,000 clones; 87% of them were singletons. Roughly 9.1% of the sample lies in the top ten.

The CDR3, cysteine through phenylalanine, is 15 amino acids long. The sequence is cut down to CDR3 DNA, 45 bases in frame from base 1. This sample's time point label indicates: about 28 days (+/-7) after the second vaccine dose. AZD1222 recipients whose second dose came at about 4 weeks and those whose second dose came at about 12 weeks were combined into one group, since spike-specific TCR depth and breadth did not differ between the two schedules. Samples from vaccinated people were obtained from the UK trials COV001 and COV002, which included a single-blind randomized controlled phase 2/3 trial of AZD1222 (ChAdOx1 nCoV-19) in healthy adults. Trial participant PBMC samples were collected at day 0 and day 28 after the second dose for TCRbeta chain sequencing. Study-wide conclusions, independent of this receptor: Participants were mostly white British, with more females than males. The authors suggested clonal diversity may have been underestimated. After two AZD1222 doses, spike-specific TCR breadth and depth were significantly higher than at day 0 and than in MenACWY recipients. Conclusions about previously exposed vaccinees were limited because only six or seven AZD1222 recipients were SARS-CoV-2 seropositive at baseline. No day 14 peak-response samples were available, so repertoires were characterized only after the peak T cell response. Reportedly, close to half of the unique spike-specific TCRs recognized epitopes lying outside the regions that are mutated in the B.1.351 and B.1.1.7 variants. The 56-69-year group was small, and its depth increase did not reach significance, likely because of low power. The vaccine-associated CD4 TCRs covered the entire spike protein, and the dominant responses fell in regions 160-218 and 743-854.

This receptor was identified in an adult who received the AZD1222 COVID-19 vaccine. The specimen was peripheral blood, collected 28 days after the second AZD1222 dose. The chain employs TRBV21-1 and TRBJ2-5. TRBV21-1 is tagged as a pseudogene. For the CDR3, the sequence is CASTLLGGGKETQYF. The nucleotides are TGTGCCAGCACGCTGCTGGGGGGCGGGAAAGAGACCCAGTACTTC.